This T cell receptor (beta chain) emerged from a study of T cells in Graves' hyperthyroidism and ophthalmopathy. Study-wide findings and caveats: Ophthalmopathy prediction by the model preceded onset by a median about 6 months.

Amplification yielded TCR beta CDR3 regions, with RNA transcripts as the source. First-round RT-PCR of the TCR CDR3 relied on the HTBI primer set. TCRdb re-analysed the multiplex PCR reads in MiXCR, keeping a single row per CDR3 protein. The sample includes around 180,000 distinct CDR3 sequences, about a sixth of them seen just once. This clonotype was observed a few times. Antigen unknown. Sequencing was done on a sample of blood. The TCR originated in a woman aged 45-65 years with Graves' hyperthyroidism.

Written as DNA, the CDR3 is TGCGCCAGCAGCTTGGTTGGGACTTCGGAGACCCAGTACTTC. It is translated as CASSLVGTSETQYF. The chain joins TRBV5-1 to TRBJ2-5; D is possibly TRBD2 (6 bases). Per germline, CDR1 SGHRS and CDR2 YFSETQ. CDR3 length: 14 amino acids. Trimming removed 0 bases from V and 5 bases from J, with 11 bases in between. Full variable domain (outside the CDR3, taken from reference TRBV5-1 and TRBJ2-5): KAGVTQTPRYLIKTRGQQVTLSCSPISGHRSVSWYQQTPGQGLQFLFEYFSETQRNKGNFPGRFSGRQFSNSRSEMNVSTLELGDSALYLCASSLVGTSETQYFGPGTRLLVL.